This T cell receptor beta chain was captured in a study of T cell repertoires in cytomegalovirus infection. This clonotype was detected only a few times. Antigen unknown. TCRdb analysed the reads with MiXCR anew, one entry per CDR3 protein. This table holds 650,000 to 900,000 distinct CDR3 sequences, 32% found once. Germline V CDR1 and CDR2: DFQATT, SNEGSKA (reference sequence). The CDR3 consists of 15 residues. V was pared by 0 bases and J by 2 bases, with 11 bases between. The TCR sequence derives from a human donor in good health (CMV status not recorded). Some clones in this sample may be carry-over from other donors' samples. This sample comprised cultured CD8+ T cells from PBMCs, obtained from culture after CMV antigen stimulation. The V gene is TRBV20-1, the J gene TRBJ2-1, with D possibly called TRBD1 or TRBD2 (6 bases each). The CDR3 DNA reads TGCAGTGCTAGAGATTACAGGGAGGCCTACAATGAGCAGTTCTTC. Residues: CSARDYREAYNEQFF.